This T cell receptor beta chain was sequenced for a study of a mutant IDH1 vaccine in newly diagnosed glioma. Across the whole study: Before enrollment, the patients had been treated with radiotherapy alone, temozolomide alone, or both together. Most of them had received both. Study-wide findings and caveats: The occurrence of vaccine-induced immune responses was seen in 93.3% of patients. Pseudoprogression appears to have had no connection to changes in top peripheral T cell clonotypes.

As to time point: baseline, week 1 (first vaccination visit). The treatment is: pre-vaccination baseline after standard-of-care therapy. The donors' diagnosis was new WHO grade 3 or 4 astrocytoma that was IDH1-mutant and ATRX-lost. V was clipped by 8 bases and J by 4 bases; unmatched bases: 10. Germline lookup yields CDR1 MNHEY and CDR2 SVGAGI. This CDR3 spans 15 amino acids. Repertoires were generated with immunoSEQ multiplex PCR, while TCRdb's copy carries only in-frame clones and drops some. The data contain 60,000 to 85,000 clones, about four fifths of them seen just once; the ten biggest clones take up more than 8%. Concerning this clone: The antigen remains unidentified.

The receptor was derived from a man between 50 and 59 years old with glioma. V usage is TRBV6-5 and J usage is TRBJ1-1; 10 bases are shared with TRBD1. The specimen comprised PBMCs, sampled from a glioma patient treated with radiotherapy, temozolomide or both. CDR3 coding DNA: TGTGCCAGCGAAGGGAGACAGGGGGCGGGCACTGAAGCTTTCTTT. It encodes CASEGRQGAGTEAFF.